This record looks at one TCR beta chain sequence and its context. As yet, its antigen is unknown. The germline V gene has CDR1 ENHRY and CDR2 SYGVKD. The CDR3 contains 14 residues. Unmatched junction bases numbered 4, after V lost 3 bases and J lost 4 bases. This sample was included in a study of cytomegalovirus exposure and HLA in healthy donors. Across the study: Most genotyped donors, about 81% of more than 300, had Caucasian-associated genetic ancestry.

The PCR had 60 Vbeta and 13 Jbeta primers. Profiling relied on immunoSEQ multiplex PCR, and the TCRdb table lists in-frame clones only, not all of them. The sample lists some 180,000 clones; roughly 85% were seen once. Regarding the study as a whole: In a later analysis, HLA-associated TCR beta chains were more clonally expanded than equally common others. Accurate HLA-A and HLA-B prediction from TCR beta sequences was reported for most subjects.

The V and J genes are TRBV10-3 and TRBJ2-7, with 9 bases identical to TRBD2. This receptor was identified in a woman between 45 and 60 years old in good health and CMV-seronegative. The sequencing input was PBMCs. The CDR3 nucleotides are TGTGCCATCAGTGAAAGCACTAGCGGGTACGAGCAGTACTTC. It encodes CAISESTSGYEQYF.